This T cell receptor beta chain was retrieved from a study of blood T cell repertoires in COVID-19. Study background: From the United States, Italy and Spain came samples of acute and convalescent COVID-19.

The CDR3 has 16 amino acids. Trimming stripped 0 bases from V and 2 bases from J, with 11 bases between. The V gene's germline CDR1 is MNHNS and CDR2 SASEGT. This clone was seen only a few times. Data came from immunoSEQ multiplex PCR; TCRdb stores just in-frame clones and leaves some out. This sample has approximately 120,000 clones, with about 79% found just once. The chain links TRBV6-1 to TRBJ1-5; D not resolved. Sequenced: peripheral blood. This receptor was identified in a man aged 35 to 55 with active or convalescent COVID-19. CDR3 nucleotide sequence: TGTGCCAGCAGTGAAGCGAGGACTTTTGGCAATCAGCCCCAGCATTTT. As protein: CASSEARTFGNQPQHF.